Each of the 14 T cell receptor beta chains below was sequenced from the same sample in a study of patients and donors after allogeneic stem cell transplantation. One entry per CDR3 protein results from TCRdb running MiXCR on the RT-PCR reads. The table has over 150,000 distinct CDR3 sequences, around two fifths seen once; the top ten hold about 30%. Input material: blood, either unsorted or a sorted T cell fraction (not recorded which). These receptors all come from a human donor who was either an allogeneic HSCT recipient or a stem cell or donor lymphocyte infusion donor (not recorded which). It is not recorded whose cells these are; they may come from a transplant donor.

This clonotype was found a few times. The rearrangement links TRBV7-2 to TRBJ1-3; 8 bases map to TRBD1. This CDR3 contains 15 residues. V lost 3 bases and J lost 6; bases outside the gene matches: 7. CDR1 is SGHTA, CDR2 FQGNSA, per germline. CDR3 bases: TGTGCCAGCAGCTTGAGGACAGGGTGGGAAAACACCATATATTTT. Its translation: CASSLRTGWENTIYF. The entire variable domain, with the rest obtained from reference TRBV7-2 and TRBJ1-3, is as follows: GAGVSQSPSNKVTEKGKDVELRCDPISGHTALYWYRQSLGQGLEFLIYFQGNSAPDKSGLPSDRFSAERTGGSVSTLTIQRTQQEDSAVYLCASSLRTGWENTIYFGEGSWLTVV.

V and J are TRBV20-1 and TRBJ2-1; possibly TRBD1 for D (6 bases). CDR1 and CDR2 from the germline V gene are DFQATT and SNEGSKA (reference sequence). This CDR3 has 19 amino acids. The V end lost 5 bases, the J end lost 2 bases, and 28 bases lay between the germline ends. The CDR3 DNA follows: TGCAGTGCTTTACAGGGAGTGCTCACAAACCCCCCTCCCTACAATGAGCAGTTCTTC. It specifies CSALQGVLTNPPPYNEQFF.

The table lists this clonotype with a few counts. This rearrangement joins TRBV29-1 to TRBJ1-1; 7 nucleotides line up with TRBD1. V trimming: 6 bases; J trimming: 11 bases; junction bases outside the gene matches: 9. Looked up from germline, CDR1 is SQVTM and CDR2 is ANQGSEA. The length of the CDR3 is 11 residues. CDR3 sequence reads: CSVRTGEQAFF. The CDR3, as DNA: TGCAGCGTAAGGACAGGTGAGCAGGCTTTCTTT. The complete variable domain, with remaining parts taken from reference TRBV29-1 and TRBJ1-1, reads SAVISQKPSRDICQRGTSLTIQCQVDSQVTMMFWYRQQPGQSLTLIATANQGSEATYESGFVIDKFPISRPNLTFSTLTVSNMSPEDSSIYLCSVRTGEQAFFGQGTRLTVV.

The sample holds a few counts of this clonotype. This rearrangement joins TRBV11-2 to TRBJ2-1, with a tentative D call TRBD1 (5 bases). In germline, CDR1 is SGHAT, CDR2 FQNNGV. This CDR3 has 16 amino acids. V gave up 2 bases and J gave up 0 bases, with 11 bases separating them. The CDR3 sequence: CASSLLYRSSYNEQFF. In DNA form, the CDR3 reads TGTGCCAGCAGCTTACTTTACAGGAGCTCCTACAATGAGCAGTTCTTC.

This chain connects TRBV7-2 to TRBJ2-1; 8 nucleotides match TRBD2. With V trimmed by 4 bases and J by 5 bases, 7 bases remained unmatched. The CDR3 is made up of 15 amino acids. The germline V gene encodes CDR1 SGHTA and CDR2 FQGNSA. The CDR3 is CASSSPGLDHNEQFF. CDR3 nucleotides: TGTGCCAGCAGCTCGCCGGGACTAGACCACAATGAGCAGTTCTTC.

The gene calls are TRBV30 and TRBJ2-3; possibly TRBD2 for D (5 bases). Trimming shortened V by 2 bases and J by 2 bases, and 8 bases separated the two germline ends. Per germline, CDR1 GTSNPN and CDR2 SVGIG (reference sequence). The length of the CDR3 is 13 residues. The CDR3 here is CAWSTGITDTQYF. CDR3 nucleotide sequence: TGTGCCTGGAGTACGGGGATCACAGATACGCAGTATTTT.

This clonotype has a handful of counts. V usage is TRBV3-1 and J usage is TRBJ2-3; D might be TRBD1 or TRBD2, each matching 6 bases. Deletions cut 0 bases from V and 5 bases from J, with 9 bases between. Germline loops: CDR1 LGHDT, CDR2 YNNKEL (reference sequence). CDR3 size: 14 residues. The CDR3 here is CASSQEQGGDTQYF. The CDR3 DNA follows: TGTGCCAGCAGCCAAGAACAGGGAGGAGATACGCAGTATTTT.

This chain uses TRBV7-3 with TRBJ2-1, with a possible D match to TRBD2 (5 bases). Germline values: CDR1 SGHTA, CDR2 FQGTGA. V lost 5 bases and J lost 7, with 12 bases in between. The CDR3 covers 13 residues. The CDR3 sequence: CASSSTSSNEQFF. For the CDR3, the DNA is TGTGCCAGCAGCAGTACTAGTTCGAATGAGCAGTTCTTC.

The V gene is TRBV20-1, the J gene TRBJ2-1, with TRBD2 identical over 8 bases. The CDR3 extends over 16 amino acids. V was pared by 0 bases and J by 3 bases, with 7 bases of the junction left unmatched. In germline, CDR1 is DFQATT, CDR2 SNEGSKA (reference sequence). CDR3 protein: CSARDSQRENYNEQFF. CDR3 nucleotide sequence: TGCAGTGCTAGAGATTCCCAGCGGGAGAACTACAATGAGCAGTTCTTC.

The J gene is TRBJ1-2, the V gene TRBV4-2; D might be TRBD1 (5 bases). From germline, CDR1 is LGHNA and CDR2 YNFKEQ. The CDR3 has 15 residues. The V end lost 0 bases, the J end lost 8 bases, and 16 bases lay between the germline ends. The CDR3: CASSQENSTHRGYTF. The CDR3 DNA is TGTGCCAGCAGCCAAGAAAACTCTACTCACAGGGGCTACACCTTC.

V is TRBV20-1 and J is TRBJ1-1, with unresolved D. This CDR3 has 9 amino acids. Germline V gene sequence: CDR1 DFQATT, CDR2 SNEGSKA (reference sequence). Trimming removed 2 bases from V and 12 bases from J, with 7 bases in between. CDR3 region: CSARPDTFF. DNA of the CDR3: TGCAGTGCTAGACCCGACACTTTCTTT.

The rearrangement links TRBV6-5 to TRBJ2-7; maybe TRBD2 (6 bases). Germline assignment: CDR1 MNHEY and CDR2 SVGAGI. V dropped 2 bases and J dropped 7 bases, with 15 bases sitting between them. The length of the CDR3 is 14 residues. The CDR3 nucleotides are TGTGCCAGCAGTTACCAGCGGGTATCCTGGGAGCAGTACTTC. This translates into CASSYQRVSWEQYF.

This clonotype was observed a few times. The chain employs TRBV20-1 and TRBJ1-6; possibly TRBD1 for D (5 bases). The CDR3 is made up of 15 amino acids. V was clipped by 5 bases and J by 10 bases, with 21 bases between them. Germline CDR1 DFQATT, CDR2 SNEGSKA (reference sequence). The CDR3 spells CSAGEYGVGVSPLHF. Here the CDR3 DNA reads TGCAGTGCTGGGGAATATGGCGTAGGGGTATCACCCCTCCACTTT.

This clonotype occurred a few times. The chain joins TRBV5-1 to TRBJ1-2, with 8 bases matching TRBD1. The CDR3 extends over 16 amino acids. V lost 1 base, J lost 6 bases, and 11 bases stayed unmatched. CDR1 is SGHRS and CDR2 is YFSETQ in the germline V gene. The CDR3 bases are TGCGCCAGCAGCTTGCATGACAGGGGAAAGATTAATGGCTACACCTTC. It yields the protein CASSLHDRGKINGYTF.